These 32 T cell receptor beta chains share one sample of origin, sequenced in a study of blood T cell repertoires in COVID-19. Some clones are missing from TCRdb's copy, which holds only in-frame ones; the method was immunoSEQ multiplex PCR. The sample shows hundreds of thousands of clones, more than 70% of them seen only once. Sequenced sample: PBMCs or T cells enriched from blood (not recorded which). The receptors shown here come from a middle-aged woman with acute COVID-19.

CDR3 nucleotides: TGTGCCAGCAGTTTCCTTCGGTTTGAGCAGTACTTC. It translates to CASSFLRFEQYF. The rearrangement uses TRBV12-3 or TRBV12-4 and TRBJ2-7; unclear D gene. The V and J ends lost 3 bases and 7 bases respectively, with 10 bases between them. The CDR3 consists of 12 residues.

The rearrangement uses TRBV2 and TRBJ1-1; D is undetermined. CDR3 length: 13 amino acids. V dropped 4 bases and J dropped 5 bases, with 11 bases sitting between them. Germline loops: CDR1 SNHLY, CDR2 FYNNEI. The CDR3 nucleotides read TGTGCCAGCAGTGGAGGGCGTCTTACTGAAGCTTTCTTT. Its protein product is CASSGGRLTEAFF.

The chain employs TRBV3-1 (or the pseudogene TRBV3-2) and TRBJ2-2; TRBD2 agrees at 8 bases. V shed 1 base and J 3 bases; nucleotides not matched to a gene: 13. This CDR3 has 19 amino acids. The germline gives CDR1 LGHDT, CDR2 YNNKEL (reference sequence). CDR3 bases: TGTGCCAGCAGCCAAGGTTGGACCGCCGGGACTAGTGACACCGGGGAGCTGTTTTTT. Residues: CASSQGWTAGTSDTGELFF.

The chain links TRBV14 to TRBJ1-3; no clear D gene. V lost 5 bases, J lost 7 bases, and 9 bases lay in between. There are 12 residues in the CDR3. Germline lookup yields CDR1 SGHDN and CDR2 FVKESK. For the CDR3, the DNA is TGTGCCAGCAGCTGGGTGCGGAACACCATATATTTT. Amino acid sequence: CASSWVRNTIYF.

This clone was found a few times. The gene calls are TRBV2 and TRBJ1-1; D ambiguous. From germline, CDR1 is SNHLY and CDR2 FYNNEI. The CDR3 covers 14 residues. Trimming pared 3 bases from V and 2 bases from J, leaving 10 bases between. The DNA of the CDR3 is TGTGCCAGCAGTGAGCGGCTGACCAACACTGAAGCTTTCTTT. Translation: CASSERLTNTEAFF.

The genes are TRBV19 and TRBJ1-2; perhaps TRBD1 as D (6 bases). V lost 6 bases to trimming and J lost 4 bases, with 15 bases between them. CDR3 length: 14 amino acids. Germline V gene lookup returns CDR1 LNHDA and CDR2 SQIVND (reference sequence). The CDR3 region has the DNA TGTGCCAGTAGGCTAAGCACAGGGCTCTATGGCTACACCTTC. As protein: CASRLSTGLYGYTF.

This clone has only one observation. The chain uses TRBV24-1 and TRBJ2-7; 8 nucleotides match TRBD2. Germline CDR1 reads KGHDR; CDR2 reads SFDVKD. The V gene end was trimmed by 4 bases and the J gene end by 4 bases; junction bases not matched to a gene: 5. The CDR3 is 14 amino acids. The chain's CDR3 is CATSDRTSGYEQYF. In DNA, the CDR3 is TGTGCCACCAGTGACCGAACTAGCGGTTACGAGCAGTACTTC.

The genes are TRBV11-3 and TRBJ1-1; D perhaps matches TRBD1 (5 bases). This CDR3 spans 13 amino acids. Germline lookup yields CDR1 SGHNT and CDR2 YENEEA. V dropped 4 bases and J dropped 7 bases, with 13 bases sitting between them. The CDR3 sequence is CASSWVSGVEAFF. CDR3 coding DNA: TGTGCCAGCAGCTGGGTATCGGGGGTTGAAGCTTTCTTT. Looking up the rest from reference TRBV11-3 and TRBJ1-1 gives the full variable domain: EAGVVQSPRYKIIEKKQPVAFWCNPISGHNTLYWYLQNLGQGPELLIRYENEEAVDDSQLPKDRFSAERLKGVDSTLKIQPAELGDSAVYLCASSWVSGVEAFFGQGTRLTVV.

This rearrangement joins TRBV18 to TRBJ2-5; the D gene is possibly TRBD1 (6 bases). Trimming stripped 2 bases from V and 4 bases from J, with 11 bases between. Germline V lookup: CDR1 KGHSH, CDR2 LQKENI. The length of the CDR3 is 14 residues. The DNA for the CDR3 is TGTGCCAGCTCACCAAACAGGGAAGGAGAGACCCAGTACTTC. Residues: CASSPNREGETQYF. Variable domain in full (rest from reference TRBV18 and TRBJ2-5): NAGVMQNPRHLVRRRGQEARLRCSPMKGHSHVYWYRQLPEEGLKFMVYLQKENIIDESGMPKERFSAEFPKEGPSILRIQQVVRGDSAAYFCASSPNREGETQYFGPGTRLLVL.

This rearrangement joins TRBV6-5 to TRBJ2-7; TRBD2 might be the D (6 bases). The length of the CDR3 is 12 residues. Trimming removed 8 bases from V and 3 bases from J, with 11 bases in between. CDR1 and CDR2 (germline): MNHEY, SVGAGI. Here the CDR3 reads CASGGLFYEQYF. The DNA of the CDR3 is TGTGCCAGCGGGGGACTCTTCTACGAGCAGTACTTC.

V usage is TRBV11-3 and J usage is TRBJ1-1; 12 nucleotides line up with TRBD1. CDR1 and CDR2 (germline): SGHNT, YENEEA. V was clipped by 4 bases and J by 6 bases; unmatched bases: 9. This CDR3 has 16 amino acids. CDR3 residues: CASSYRDRGPVSEAFF. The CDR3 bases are TGTGCCAGCAGCTACCGGGACAGGGGGCCTGTATCTGAAGCTTTCTTT. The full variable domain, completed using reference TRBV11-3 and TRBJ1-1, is EAGVVQSPRYKIIEKKQPVAFWCNPISGHNTLYWYLQNLGQGPELLIRYENEEAVDDSQLPKDRFSAERLKGVDSTLKIQPAELGDSAVYLCASSYRDRGPVSEAFFGQGTRLTVV.

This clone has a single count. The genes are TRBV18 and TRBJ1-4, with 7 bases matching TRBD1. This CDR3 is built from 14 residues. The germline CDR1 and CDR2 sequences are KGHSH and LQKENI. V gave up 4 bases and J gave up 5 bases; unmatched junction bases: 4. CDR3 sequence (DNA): TGTGCCAGCTCACGGGACAGCTCCAATGAAAAACTGTTTTTT. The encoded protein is CASSRDSSNEKLFF.

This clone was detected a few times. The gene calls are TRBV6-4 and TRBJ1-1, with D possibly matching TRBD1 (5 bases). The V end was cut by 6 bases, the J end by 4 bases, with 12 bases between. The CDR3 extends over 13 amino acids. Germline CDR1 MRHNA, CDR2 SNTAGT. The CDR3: CASRMSQGTEAFF. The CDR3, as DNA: TGTGCCAGCAGGATGTCCCAGGGCACTGAAGCTTTCTTT.

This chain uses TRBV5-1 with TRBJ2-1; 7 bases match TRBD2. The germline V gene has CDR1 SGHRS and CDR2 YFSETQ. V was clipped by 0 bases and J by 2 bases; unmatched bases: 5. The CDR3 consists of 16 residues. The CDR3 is CASSLAGGTTYNEQFF. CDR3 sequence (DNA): TGCGCCAGCAGCTTGGCCGGGGGGACTACCTACAATGAGCAGTTCTTC. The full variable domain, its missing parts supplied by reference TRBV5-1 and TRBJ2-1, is KAGVTQTPRYLIKTRGQQVTLSCSPISGHRSVSWYQQTPGQGLQFLFEYFSETQRNKGNFPGRFSGRQFSNSRSEMNVSTLELGDSALYLCASSLAGGTTYNEQFFGPGTRLTVL.

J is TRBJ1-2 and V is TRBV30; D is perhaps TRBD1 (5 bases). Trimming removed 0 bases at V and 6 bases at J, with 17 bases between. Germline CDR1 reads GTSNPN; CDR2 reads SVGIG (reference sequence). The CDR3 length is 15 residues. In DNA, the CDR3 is TGTGCCTGGAGTGTTAGGTTAGGGGTGAAGGATGGCTACACCTTC. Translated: CAWSVRLGVKDGYTF.

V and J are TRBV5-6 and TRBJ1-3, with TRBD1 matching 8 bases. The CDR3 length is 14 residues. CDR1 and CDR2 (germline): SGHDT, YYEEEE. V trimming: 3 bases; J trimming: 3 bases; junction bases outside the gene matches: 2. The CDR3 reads CASSWGTGGNTIYF. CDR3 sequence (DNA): TGTGCCAGCAGCTGGGGGACAGGTGGAAACACCATATATTTT. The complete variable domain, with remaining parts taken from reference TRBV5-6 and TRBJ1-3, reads DAGVTQSPTHLIKTRGQQVTLRCSPKSGHDTVSWYQQALGQGPQFIFQYYEEEERQRGNFPDRFSGHQFPNYSSELNVNALLLGDSALYLCASSWGTGGNTIYFGEGSWLTVV.

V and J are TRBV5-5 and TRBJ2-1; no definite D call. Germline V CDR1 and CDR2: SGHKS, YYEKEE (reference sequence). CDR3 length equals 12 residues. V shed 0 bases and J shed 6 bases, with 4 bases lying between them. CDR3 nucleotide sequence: TGTGCCAGCAGCTTGGGGCCCAATGAGCAGTTCTTC. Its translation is CASSLGPNEQFF.

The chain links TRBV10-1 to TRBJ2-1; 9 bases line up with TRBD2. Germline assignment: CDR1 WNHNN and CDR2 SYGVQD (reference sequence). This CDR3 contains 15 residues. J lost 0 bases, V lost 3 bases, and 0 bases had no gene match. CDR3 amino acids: CASSDSGSSYNEQFF. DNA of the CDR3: TGCGCCAGCAGTGATAGCGGGAGCTCCTACAATGAGCAGTTCTTC.

The CDR3 DNA sequence: TGTGCCACCCGCCCCCGGCGGGAGTTCTACGAGCAGTACTTC. Translating it yields CATRPRREFYEQYF. The chain recombines TRBV28 with TRBJ2-7; 7 nucleotides agree with TRBD2. CDR1 and CDR2 from the germline V gene are MDHEN and SYDVKM. The CDR3 has 14 amino acids. Germline trimming cut 10 bases from V and 3 bases from J; bases unmatched to any gene: 12.

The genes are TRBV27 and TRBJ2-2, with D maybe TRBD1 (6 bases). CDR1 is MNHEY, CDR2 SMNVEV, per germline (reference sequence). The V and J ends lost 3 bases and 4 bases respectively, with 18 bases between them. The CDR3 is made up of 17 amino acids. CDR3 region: CASSFANRAGGTGELFF. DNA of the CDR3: TGTGCCAGCAGTTTTGCGAACAGGGCCGGCGGCACCGGGGAGCTGTTTTTT.

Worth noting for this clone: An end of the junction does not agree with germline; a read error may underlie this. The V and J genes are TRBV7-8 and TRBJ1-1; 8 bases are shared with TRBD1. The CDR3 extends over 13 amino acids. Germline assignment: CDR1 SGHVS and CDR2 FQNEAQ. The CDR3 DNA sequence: TGTGCCAGCAGTTTAGCAGGGGGCCGGGAAGCTTTCTTT. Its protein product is CASSLAGGREAFF.

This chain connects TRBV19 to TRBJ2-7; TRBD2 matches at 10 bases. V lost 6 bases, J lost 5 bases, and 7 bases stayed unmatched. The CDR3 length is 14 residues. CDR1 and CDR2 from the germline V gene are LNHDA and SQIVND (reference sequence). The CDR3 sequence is CASRDLAGVNEQYF. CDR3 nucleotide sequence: TGTGCCAGTAGGGATCTAGCGGGAGTCAACGAGCAGTACTTC.

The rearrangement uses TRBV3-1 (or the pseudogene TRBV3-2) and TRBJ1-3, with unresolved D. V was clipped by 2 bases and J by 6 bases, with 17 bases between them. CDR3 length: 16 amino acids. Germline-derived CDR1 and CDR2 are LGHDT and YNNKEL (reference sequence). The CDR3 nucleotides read TGTGCCAGCAGCCAACCTGCGGGCTTCGGCCTAAACACCATATATTTT. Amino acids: CASSQPAGFGLNTIYF.

In DNA, the CDR3 is TGTGCCAGCACCCCTTCAGGGCTTACTGAAGCTTTCTTT. Its translation: CASTPSGLTEAFF. V usage is TRBV6-5 and J usage is TRBJ1-1, with D maybe TRBD1 (5 bases). Germline CDR1 reads MNHEY; CDR2 reads SVGAGI. V was shortened by 7 bases and J by 5 bases, with 14 bases between the two germline ends. This CDR3 region has 13 residues.

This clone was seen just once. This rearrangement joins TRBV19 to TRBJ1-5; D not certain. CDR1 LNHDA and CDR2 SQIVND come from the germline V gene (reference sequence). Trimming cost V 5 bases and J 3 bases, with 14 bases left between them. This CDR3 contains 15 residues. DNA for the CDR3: TGTGCCAGTAGTCCAGAGACAACCCTCAATCAGCCCCAGCATTTT. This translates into CASSPETTLNQPQHF.

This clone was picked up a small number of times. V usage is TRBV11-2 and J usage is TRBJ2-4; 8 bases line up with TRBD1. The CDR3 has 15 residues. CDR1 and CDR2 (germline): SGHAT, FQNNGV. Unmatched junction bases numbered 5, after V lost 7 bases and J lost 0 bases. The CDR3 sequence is CASTSQGAAKNIQYF. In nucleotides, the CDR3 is TGTGCCAGCACCTCCCAGGGGGCAGCCAAAAACATTCAGTACTTC.

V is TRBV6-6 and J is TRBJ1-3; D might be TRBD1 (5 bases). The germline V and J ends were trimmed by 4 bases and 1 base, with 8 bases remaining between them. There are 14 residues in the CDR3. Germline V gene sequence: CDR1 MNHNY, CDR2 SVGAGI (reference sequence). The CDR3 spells CASSLGDSGNTIYF. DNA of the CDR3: TGTGCCAGCAGTTTAGGGGATTCTGGAAACACCATATATTTT.

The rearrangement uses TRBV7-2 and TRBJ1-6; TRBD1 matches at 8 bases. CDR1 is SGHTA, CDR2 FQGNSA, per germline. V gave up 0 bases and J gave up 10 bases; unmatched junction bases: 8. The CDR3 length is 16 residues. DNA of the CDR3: TGTGCCAGCAGCTTAGCTGGCAGGGGGCGCTGGTCACCCCTCCACTTT. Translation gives CASSLAGRGRWSPLHF. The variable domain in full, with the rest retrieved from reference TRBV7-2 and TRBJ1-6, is GAGVSQSPSNKVTEKGKDVELRCDPISGHTALYWYRQSLGQGLEFLIYFQGNSAPDKSGLPSDRFSAERTGGSVSTLTIQRTQQEDSAVYLCASSLAGRGRWSPLHFGNGTRLTVT.

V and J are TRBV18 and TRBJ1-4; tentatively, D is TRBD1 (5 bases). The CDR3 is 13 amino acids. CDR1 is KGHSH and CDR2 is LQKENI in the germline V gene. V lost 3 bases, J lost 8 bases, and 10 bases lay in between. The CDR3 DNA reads TGTGCCAGCTCACCCCAGGGTGTCGAAAAACTGTTTTTT. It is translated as CASSPQGVEKLFF.

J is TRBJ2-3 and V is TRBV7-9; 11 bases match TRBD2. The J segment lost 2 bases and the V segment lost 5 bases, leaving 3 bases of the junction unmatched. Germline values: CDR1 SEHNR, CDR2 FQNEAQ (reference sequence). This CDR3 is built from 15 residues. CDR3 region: CASSPGLADTDTQYF. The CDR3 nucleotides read TGTGCCAGCAGCCCGGGACTAGCGGACACAGATACGCAGTATTTT.

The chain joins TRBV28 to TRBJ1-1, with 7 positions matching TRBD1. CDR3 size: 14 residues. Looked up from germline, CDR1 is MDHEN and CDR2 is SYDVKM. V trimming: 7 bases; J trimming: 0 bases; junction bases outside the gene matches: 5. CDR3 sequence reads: CASNPGQMNTEAFF. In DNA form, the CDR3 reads TGTGCCAGCAATCCGGGACAGATGAACACTGAAGCTTTCTTT. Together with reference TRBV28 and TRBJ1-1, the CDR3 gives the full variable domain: DVKVTQSSRYLVKRTGEKVFLECVQDMDHENMFWYRQDPGLGLRLIYFSYDVKMKEKGDIPEGYSVSREKKERFSLILESASTNQTSMYLCASNPGQMNTEAFFGQGTRLTVV.

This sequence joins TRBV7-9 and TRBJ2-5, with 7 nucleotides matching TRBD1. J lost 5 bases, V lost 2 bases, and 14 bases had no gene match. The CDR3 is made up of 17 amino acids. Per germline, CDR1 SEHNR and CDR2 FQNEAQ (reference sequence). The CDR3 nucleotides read TGTGCCAGCAGCTTAAACTATAGGGCAGGGACAGCGGAGACCCAGTACTTC. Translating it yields CASSLNYRAGTAETQYF.